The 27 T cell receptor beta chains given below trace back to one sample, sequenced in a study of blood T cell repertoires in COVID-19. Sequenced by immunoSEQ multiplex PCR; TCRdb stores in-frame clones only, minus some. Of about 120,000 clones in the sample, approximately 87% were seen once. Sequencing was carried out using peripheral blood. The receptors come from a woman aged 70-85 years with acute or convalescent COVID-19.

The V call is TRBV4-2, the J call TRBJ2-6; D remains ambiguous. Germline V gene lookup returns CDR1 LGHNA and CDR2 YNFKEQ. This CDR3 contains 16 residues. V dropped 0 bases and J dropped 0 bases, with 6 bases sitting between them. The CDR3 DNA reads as TGTGCCAGCAGCCAAGATACTCACTCTGGGGCCAACGTCCTGACTTTC. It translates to CASSQDTHSGANVLTF.

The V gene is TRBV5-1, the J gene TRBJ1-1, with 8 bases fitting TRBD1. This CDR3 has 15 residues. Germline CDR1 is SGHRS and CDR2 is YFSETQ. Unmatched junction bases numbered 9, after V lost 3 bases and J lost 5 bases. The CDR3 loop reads CASSSQGAEWTEAFF. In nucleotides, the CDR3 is TGCGCCAGCAGCTCGCAGGGGGCGGAATGGACTGAAGCTTTCTTT.

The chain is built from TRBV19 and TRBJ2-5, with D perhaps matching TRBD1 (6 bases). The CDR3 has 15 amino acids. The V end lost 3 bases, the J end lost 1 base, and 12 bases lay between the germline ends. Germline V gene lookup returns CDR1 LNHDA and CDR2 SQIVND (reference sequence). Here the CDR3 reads CASSIEGGRQETQYF. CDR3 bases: TGTGCCAGTAGTATTGAAGGGGGTCGCCAAGAGACCCAGTACTTC.

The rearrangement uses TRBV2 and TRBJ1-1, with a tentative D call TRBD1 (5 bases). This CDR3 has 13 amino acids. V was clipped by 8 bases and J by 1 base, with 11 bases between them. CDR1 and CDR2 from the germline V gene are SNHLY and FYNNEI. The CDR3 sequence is CASLGPTNTEAFF. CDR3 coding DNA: TGTGCCAGCCTGGGGCCAACGAACACTGAAGCTTTCTTT.

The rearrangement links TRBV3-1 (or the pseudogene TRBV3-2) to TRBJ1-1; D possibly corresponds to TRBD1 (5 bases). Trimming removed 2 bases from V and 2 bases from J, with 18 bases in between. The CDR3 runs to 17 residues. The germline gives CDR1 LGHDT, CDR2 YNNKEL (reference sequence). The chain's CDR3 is CASSQPSWGVLNTEAFF. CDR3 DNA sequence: TGTGCCAGCAGCCAACCTTCCTGGGGCGTACTAAACACTGAAGCTTTCTTT.

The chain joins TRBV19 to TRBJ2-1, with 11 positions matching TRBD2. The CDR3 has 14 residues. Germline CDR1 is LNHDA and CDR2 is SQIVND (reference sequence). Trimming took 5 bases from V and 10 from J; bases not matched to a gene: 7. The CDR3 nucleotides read TGTGCCAGTAGTTCTAGCGGGGGGATCTGGGAGCAGTTCTTC. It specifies CASSSSGGIWEQFF.

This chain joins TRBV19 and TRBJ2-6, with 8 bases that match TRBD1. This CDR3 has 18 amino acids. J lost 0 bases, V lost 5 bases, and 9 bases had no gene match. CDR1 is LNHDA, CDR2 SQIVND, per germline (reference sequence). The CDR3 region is CASSPGQASSSGANVLTF. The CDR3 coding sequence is TGTGCCAGTAGTCCGGGACAGGCCTCATCCTCTGGGGCCAACGTCCTGACTTTC.

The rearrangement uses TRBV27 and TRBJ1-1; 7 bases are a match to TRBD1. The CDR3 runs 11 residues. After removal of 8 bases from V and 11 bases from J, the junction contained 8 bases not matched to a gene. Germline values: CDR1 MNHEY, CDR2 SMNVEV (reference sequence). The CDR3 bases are TGTGCCAGCGCAGACAGGGATAGTGCTTTCTTT. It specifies CASADRDSAFF.

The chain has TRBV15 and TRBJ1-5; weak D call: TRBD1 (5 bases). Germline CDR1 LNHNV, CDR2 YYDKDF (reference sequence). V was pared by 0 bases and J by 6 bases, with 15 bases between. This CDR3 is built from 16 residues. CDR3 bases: TGTGCCACCAGCAGAGATCCGGGGGTTCCGGGTCAGCCCCAGCATTTT. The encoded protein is CATSRDPGVPGQPQHF.

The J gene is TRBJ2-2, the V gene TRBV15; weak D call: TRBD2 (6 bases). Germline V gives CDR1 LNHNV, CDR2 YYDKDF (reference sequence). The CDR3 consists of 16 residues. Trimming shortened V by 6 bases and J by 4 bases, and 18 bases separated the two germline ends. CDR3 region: CATSVKGGDLTGELFF. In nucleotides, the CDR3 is TGTGCCACCAGTGTTAAGGGCGGGGACCTCACCGGGGAGCTGTTTTTT.

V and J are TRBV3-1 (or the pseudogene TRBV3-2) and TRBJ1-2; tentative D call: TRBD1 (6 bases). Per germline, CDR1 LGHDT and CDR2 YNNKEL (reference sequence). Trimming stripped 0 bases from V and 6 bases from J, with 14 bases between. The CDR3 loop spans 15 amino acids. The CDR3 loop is CASSQDLWGRDGYTF. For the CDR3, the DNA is TGTGCCAGCAGCCAAGACTTATGGGGGCGCGATGGCTACACCTTC.

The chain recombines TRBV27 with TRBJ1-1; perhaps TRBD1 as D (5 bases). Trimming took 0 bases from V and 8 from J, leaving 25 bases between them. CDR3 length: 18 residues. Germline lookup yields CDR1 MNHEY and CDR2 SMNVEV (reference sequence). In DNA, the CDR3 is TGTGCCAGCAGTTTATCCCCCCCTCGGCAGGGCTCGATAGGGGAAGCTTTCTTT. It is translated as CASSLSPPRQGSIGEAFF.

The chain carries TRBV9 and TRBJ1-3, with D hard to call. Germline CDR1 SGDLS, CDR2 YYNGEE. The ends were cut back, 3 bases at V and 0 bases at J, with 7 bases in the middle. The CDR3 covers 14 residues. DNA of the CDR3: TGTGCCAGCAGCGAACGGGTCTCTGGAAACACCATATATTTT. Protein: CASSERVSGNTIYF.

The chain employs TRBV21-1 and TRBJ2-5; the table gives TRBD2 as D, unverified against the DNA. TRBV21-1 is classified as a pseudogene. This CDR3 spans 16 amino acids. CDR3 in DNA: TGTGCCAGCAGCAAAGAGGAGCGGGGGGGTAAAGAGACCCAGTACTTC. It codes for CASSKEERGGKETQYF.

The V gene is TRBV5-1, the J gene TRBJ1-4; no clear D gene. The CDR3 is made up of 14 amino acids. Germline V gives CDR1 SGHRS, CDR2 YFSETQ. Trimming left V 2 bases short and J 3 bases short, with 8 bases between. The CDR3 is CASSFQTANEKLFF. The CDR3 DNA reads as TGCGCCAGCAGCTTCCAAACGGCTAATGAAAAACTGTTTTTT.

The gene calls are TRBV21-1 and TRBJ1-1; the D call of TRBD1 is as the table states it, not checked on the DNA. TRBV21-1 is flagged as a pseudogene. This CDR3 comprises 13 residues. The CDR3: CASSRQPDTEAFF. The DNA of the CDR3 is TGTGCCAGCAGCCGACAGCCCGACACTGAAGCTTTCTTT.

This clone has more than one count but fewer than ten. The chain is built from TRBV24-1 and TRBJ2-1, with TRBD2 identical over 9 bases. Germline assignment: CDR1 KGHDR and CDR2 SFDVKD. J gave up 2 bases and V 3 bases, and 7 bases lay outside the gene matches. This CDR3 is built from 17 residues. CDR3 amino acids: CATSDPNTSGPYNEQFF. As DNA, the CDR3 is TGTGCCACCAGTGATCCAAATACTAGCGGGCCCTACAATGAGCAGTTCTTC.

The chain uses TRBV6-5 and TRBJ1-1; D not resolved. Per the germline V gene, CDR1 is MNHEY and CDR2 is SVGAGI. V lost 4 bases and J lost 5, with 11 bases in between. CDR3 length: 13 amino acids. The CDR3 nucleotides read TGTGCCAGCAGTTCGGACTTCGGTACTGAAGCTTTCTTT. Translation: CASSSDFGTEAFF.

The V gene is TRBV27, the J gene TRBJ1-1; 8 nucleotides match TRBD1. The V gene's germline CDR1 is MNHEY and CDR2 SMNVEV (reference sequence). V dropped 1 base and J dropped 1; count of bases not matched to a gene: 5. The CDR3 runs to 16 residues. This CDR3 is CASSLWAGGENTEAFF. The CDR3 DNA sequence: TGTGCCAGCAGTTTATGGGCAGGGGGCGAGAACACTGAAGCTTTCTTT.

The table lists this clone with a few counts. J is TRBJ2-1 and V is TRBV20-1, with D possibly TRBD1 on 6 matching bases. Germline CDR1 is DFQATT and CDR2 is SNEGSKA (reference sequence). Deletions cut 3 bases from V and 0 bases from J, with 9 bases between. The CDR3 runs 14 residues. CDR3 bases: TGCAGTGCTAGTGGACAGAACTCCTACAATGAGCAGTTCTTC. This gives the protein CSASGQNSYNEQFF.

The CDR3: CASSRVLEGSETQYF. The DNA for the CDR3 is TGCGCCAGCAGTCGGGTCCTCGAGGGATCCGAGACCCAGTACTTC. The genes are TRBV10-2 and TRBJ2-5, with D possibly being TRBD2 (5 bases). CDR3 length: 15 residues. Trimming left V 5 bases short and J 5 bases short, with 18 bases between. Germline-derived CDR1 and CDR2 are WSHSY and SAAADI.

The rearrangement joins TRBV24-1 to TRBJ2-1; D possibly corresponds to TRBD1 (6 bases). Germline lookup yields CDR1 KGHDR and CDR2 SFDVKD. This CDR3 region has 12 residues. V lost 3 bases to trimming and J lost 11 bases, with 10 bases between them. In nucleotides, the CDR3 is TGTGCCACCAGTGATCGGACAGTTCAGCAGTTCTTC. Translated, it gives CATSDRTVQQFF.

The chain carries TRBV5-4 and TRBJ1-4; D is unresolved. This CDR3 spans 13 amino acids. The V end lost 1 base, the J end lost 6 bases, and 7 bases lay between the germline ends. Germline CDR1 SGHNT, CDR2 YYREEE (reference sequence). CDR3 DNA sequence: TGTGCCAGCAGCTTGACGGGAGATGAAAAACTGTTTTTT. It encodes CASSLTGDEKLFF.

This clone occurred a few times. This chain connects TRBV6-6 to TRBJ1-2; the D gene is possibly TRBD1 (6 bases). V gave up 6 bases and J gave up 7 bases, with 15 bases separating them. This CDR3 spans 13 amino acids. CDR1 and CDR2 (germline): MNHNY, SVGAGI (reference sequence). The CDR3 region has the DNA TGTGCCAGCAGGCCGAACAGGGAAGCTGGCTACACCTTC. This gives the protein CASRPNREAGYTF.

CDR3 region: CASTPVGGANEKLFF. The CDR3 DNA reads TGCGCCAGCACCCCGGTAGGGGGAGCTAATGAAAAACTGTTTTTT. V usage is TRBV5-1 and J usage is TRBJ1-4; the D gene is possibly TRBD1 (6 bases). There are 15 residues in the CDR3. The germline V and J ends were trimmed by 6 bases and 3 bases, with 15 bases remaining between them. From germline, CDR1 is SGHRS and CDR2 YFSETQ.

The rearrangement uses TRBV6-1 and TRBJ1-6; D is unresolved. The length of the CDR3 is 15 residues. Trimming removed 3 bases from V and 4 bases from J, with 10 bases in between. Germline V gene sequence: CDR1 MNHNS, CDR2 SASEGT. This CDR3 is CASSEGKQYNSPLHF. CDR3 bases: TGTGCCAGCAGTGAGGGCAAGCAATATAATTCACCCCTCCACTTT.

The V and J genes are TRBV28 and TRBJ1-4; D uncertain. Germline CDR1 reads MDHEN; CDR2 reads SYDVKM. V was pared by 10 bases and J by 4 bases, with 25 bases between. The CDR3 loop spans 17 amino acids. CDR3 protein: CATVTGGLKQSNEKLFF. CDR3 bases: TGTGCCACCGTAACGGGAGGCCTGAAGCAGAGTAATGAAAAACTGTTTTTT. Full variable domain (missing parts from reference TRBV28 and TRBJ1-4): DVKVTQSSRYLVKRTGEKVFLECVQDMDHENMFWYRQDPGLGLRLIYFSYDVKMKEKGDIPEGYSVSREKKERFSLILESASTNQTSMYLCATVTGGLKQSNEKLFFGSGTQLSVL.